This T cell receptor beta chain is from a study of T cell changes during pregnancy in multiple sclerosis. Germline V gene lookup returns CDR1 MGHRA and CDR2 YSYEKL. There are 15 residues in the CDR3. V was clipped by 2 bases and J by 3 bases, with 14 bases between them. Data came from immunoSEQ multiplex PCR; TCRdb stores just in-frame clones and leaves some out. Here the sample spans about 75,000 clones, 94% being singletons. This sequence joins TRBV4-1 and TRBJ2-7, with D possibly TRBD2 on 6 matching bases. This sample comprised CD4+ T cells from peripheral blood mononuclear cells, obtained after pregnancy. This sequence was found in a female donor with multiple sclerosis, enrolled in a pregnancy study. CDR3: CASSQPTRRGYEQYF. CDR3 bases: TGCGCCAGCAGCCAACCGACCAGGCGGGGCTACGAGCAGTACTTC.